Below, 22 T cell receptor beta chains from the same sample are listed, as sequenced in a study of cytomegalovirus exposure and HLA in healthy donors. PCR was performed using 60 Vbeta and 13 Jbeta primers. Sequenced by immunoSEQ multiplex PCR; TCRdb stores in-frame clones only, minus some. The table has 80,000 to 130,000 clones, roughly 88% seen once. Sample: PBMCs. The receptor set was obtained from a woman under 30 in good health and CMV-seronegative.

This clone was seen just once. The chain uses TRBV5-4 and TRBJ2-7, with TRBD1 as a possible D gene (6 bases). Germline values: CDR1 SGHNT, CDR2 YYREEE (reference sequence). CDR3 length equals 15 residues. V dropped 4 bases and J dropped 4 bases, with 18 bases sitting between them. CDR3 sequence: CASSTGQREIYEQYF. In DNA, the CDR3 is TGTGCCAGCAGCACAGGACAGAGGGAAATTTACGAGCAGTACTTC.

The CDR3 nucleotides read TGTGCCAGTAGTATAGTCCCCCGGGTTTCTGATGAGCAGTTCTTC. It is translated as CASSIVPRVSDEQFF. J is TRBJ2-1 and V is TRBV19; no firm D call. Trimming removed 1 base from V and 8 bases from J, with 15 bases in between. The CDR3 covers 15 residues. From germline, CDR1 is LNHDA and CDR2 SQIVND (reference sequence).

This CDR3 reads CASTISDRVGDTQYF. The CDR3 nucleotides are TGTGCCAGCACCATCAGCGACAGGGTGGGGGATACGCAGTATTTT. The chain carries TRBV9 and TRBJ2-3, with 7 positions matching TRBD1. Trimming took 6 bases from V and 6 from J; bases not matched to a gene: 13. Germline V gene data show CDR1 as SGDLS and CDR2 as YYNGEE. This CDR3 has 15 residues.

A few counts support this clone. The chain links TRBV6-4 to TRBJ1-5, with D possibly being TRBD1 (5 bases). The CDR3 contains 13 residues. Trimming removed 3 bases at V and 4 bases at J, with 7 bases between. Germline values: CDR1 MRHNA, CDR2 SNTAGT. CDR3 amino acids: CASSEGGNQPQHF. For the CDR3, the DNA is TGTGCCAGCAGTGAGGGGGGGAATCAGCCCCAGCATTTT.

The chain has TRBV7-6 and TRBJ2-1, with 9 bases lining up with TRBD2. The CDR3 covers 15 residues. V was clipped by 1 base and J by 6 bases; unmatched bases: 4. The germline V gene encodes CDR1 SGHVS and CDR2 FNYEAQ. The CDR3 spells CASSLGTRGGNEQFF. CDR3 coding DNA: TGTGCCAGCAGCTTAGGGACGCGGGGGGGCAATGAGCAGTTCTTC. The entire variable domain, with the rest obtained from reference TRBV7-6 and TRBJ2-1, is as follows: GAGVSQSPRYKVTKRGQDVALRCDPISGHVSLYWYRQALGQGPEFLTYFNYEAQQDKSGLPNDRFSAERPEGSISTLTIQRTEQRDSAMYRCASSLGTRGGNEQFFGPGTRLTVL.

The chain carries TRBV6-5 and TRBJ1-1; the match to TRBD1 covers 7 bases. CDR3 length: 14 residues. Per germline, CDR1 MNHEY and CDR2 SVGAGI. The V segment lost 1 base and the J segment 8 bases; nucleotides outside the gene matches: 7. The CDR3 DNA reads as TGTGCCAGCAGTTACTTACGAACAGGGGAAGAAGCTTTCTTT. Translation: CASSYLRTGEEAFF.

The V call is TRBV4-2, the J call TRBJ2-1; maybe TRBD1 (6 bases). This CDR3 has 15 residues. Germline V CDR1 and CDR2: LGHNA, YNFKEQ. Trimming removed 0 bases at V and 8 bases at J, with 14 bases between. This CDR3 is CASSQDIQGMDEQFF. Written as DNA, the CDR3 is TGTGCCAGCAGCCAAGATATTCAGGGGATGGATGAGCAGTTCTTC.

The chain combines TRBV4-3 with TRBJ2-7, with TRBD2 identical over 13 bases. CDR3 length: 20 amino acids. The germline gives CDR1 LGHNA, CDR2 YSLEER. The J segment lost 9 bases and the V segment lost 1 base, leaving 21 bases of the junction unmatched. CDR3 sequence (DNA): TGCGCCAGCAGCCAAGTTCTGTTTGCGGACCGGACTAGCGGGAGTCTTGCGCAGTACTTC. Residues: CASSQVLFADRTSGSLAQYF.

The chain joins TRBV28 to TRBJ1-1; 7 positions match TRBD1. Germline trimming cut 5 bases from V and 5 bases from J; bases unmatched to any gene: 8. Germline assignment: CDR1 MDHEN and CDR2 SYDVKM. This CDR3 comprises 14 residues. CDR3 sequence reads: CASSRRGEWTEAFF. For the CDR3, the DNA is TGTGCCAGCAGTCGCAGGGGGGAGTGGACTGAAGCTTTCTTT.

The genes are TRBV28 and TRBJ2-5; 9 bases match TRBD2. The CDR3 loop spans 14 amino acids. The trim removed 3 bases at V and 4 bases at J, leaving 3 bases unmatched. From germline, CDR1 is MDHEN and CDR2 SYDVKM. CDR3 coding DNA: TGTGCCAGCAGTTTTCCTAGCGGGACAGAGACCCAGTACTTC. Its protein is CASSFPSGTETQYF.

The chain is built from TRBV29-1 and TRBJ2-7; 8 bases line up with TRBD2. Trimming took 4 bases from V and 0 from J; bases not matched to a gene: 2. Germline V lookup: CDR1 SQVTM, CDR2 ANQGSEA. CDR3 size: 13 residues. The CDR3 reads CSVVSGSSYEQYF. The CDR3 nucleotides are TGCAGCGTTGTAAGCGGGAGCTCCTACGAGCAGTACTTC.

The rearrangement uses TRBV9 and TRBJ2-1, with TRBD2 identical over 9 bases. The CDR3 has 15 amino acids. The germline V gene has CDR1 SGDLS and CDR2 YYNGEE. V shed 3 bases and J 2 bases; nucleotides not matched to a gene: 3. The chain's CDR3 is CASSGRGGPYNEQFF. CDR3 nucleotide sequence: TGTGCCAGCAGCGGGCGGGGGGGGCCCTACAATGAGCAGTTCTTC. Supplemented by reference TRBV9 and TRBJ2-1, the full variable domain reads DSGVTQTPKHLITATGQRVTLRCSPRSGDLSVYWYQQSLDQGLQFLIQYYNGEERAKGNILERFSAQQFPDLHSELNLSSLELGDSALYFCASSGRGGPYNEQFFGPGTRLTVL.

The chain couples TRBV6-1 to TRBJ2-3; 10 nucleotides match TRBD2. The CDR3 length is 17 residues. The trim removed 4 bases at V and 4 bases at J, leaving 11 bases unmatched. From germline, CDR1 is MNHNS and CDR2 SASEGT. CDR3 amino acids: CASSATISGGIPDTQYF. The CDR3 DNA reads as TGTGCCAGCAGTGCGACAATTAGCGGGGGGATCCCAGATACGCAGTATTTT.

The chain couples TRBV5-3 to TRBJ2-3; 7 nucleotides agree with TRBD1. TRBV5-3 is designated an ORF whose function remains uncertain. The CDR3 runs 15 residues. V was pared by 4 bases and J by 1 base, with 6 bases of the junction left unmatched. CDR3: CARSPTGSRTDTQYF. The CDR3 bases are TGTGCCAGAAGCCCGACAGGGTCACGCACAGATACGCAGTATTTT.

V is TRBV7-2 and J is TRBJ2-2; unclear D gene. The germline V gene has CDR1 SGHTA and CDR2 FQGNSA. The CDR3 loop spans 15 amino acids. Trimming left V 5 bases short and J 1 base short, with 11 bases between. DNA for the CDR3: TGTGCCAGCAGCCCGCGGCGGCTGAACACCGGGGAGCTGTTTTTT. Amino acids: CASSPRRLNTGELFF.

A single count supports this clone. The J gene is TRBJ2-3, the V gene TRBV6-5; 7 nucleotides align to TRBD1. With 0 bases clipped from V and 4 bases from J, the junction kept 7 bases outside the gene matches. CDR1 and CDR2 from the germline V gene are MNHEY and SVGAGI. This CDR3 comprises 16 residues. The CDR3 sequence is CASSYSSGTASDTQYF. CDR3 DNA sequence: TGTGCCAGCAGTTACTCCTCCGGGACAGCATCAGATACGCAGTATTTT.

The chain carries TRBV4-1 and TRBJ1-6; possibly TRBD1 for D (5 bases). CDR3 length: 15 amino acids. CDR1 MGHRA and CDR2 YSYEKL come from the germline V gene. V lost 1 base, J lost 7 bases, and 11 bases lay in between. The CDR3 is CASSQVQGENSPLHF. The CDR3, as DNA: TGCGCCAGCAGCCAAGTTCAGGGCGAGAATTCACCCCTCCACTTT.

V is TRBV9 and J is TRBJ2-1; 10 bases are a match to TRBD2. The CDR3 contains 15 residues. CDR1 SGDLS and CDR2 YYNGEE come from the germline V gene. V was pared by 0 bases and J by 3 bases, with 0 bases of the junction left unmatched. The CDR3 DNA follows: TGTGCCAGCAGCGTAGGGACTAGCGGCTACAATGAGCAGTTCTTC. Translated, it gives CASSVGTSGYNEQFF.

In its sample, this clone was seen a few times. In DNA form, the CDR3 reads TGTGCCAGCAGCTCGAGGGGGAAGAACACTGAAGCTTTCTTT. This codes for CASSSRGKNTEAFF. The chain couples TRBV11-3 to TRBJ1-1; D is perhaps TRBD1 (6 bases). V was shortened by 4 bases and J by 1 base, with 10 bases between the two germline ends. The CDR3 totals 14 residues. CDR1 is SGHNT, CDR2 YENEEA, per germline. Full variable domain (outside the CDR3, taken from reference TRBV11-3 and TRBJ1-1): EAGVVQSPRYKIIEKKQPVAFWCNPISGHNTLYWYLQNLGQGPELLIRYENEEAVDDSQLPKDRFSAERLKGVDSTLKIQPAELGDSAVYLCASSSRGKNTEAFFGQGTRLTVV.

This chain links TRBV5-5 with TRBJ1-2, with 8 nucleotides matching TRBD1. V was clipped by 0 bases and J by 8 bases; unmatched bases: 6. The CDR3 extends over 14 amino acids. Germline lookup yields CDR1 SGHKS and CDR2 YYEKEE (reference sequence). CDR3 in amino acids: CASSLVDRGWGYTF. As DNA, the CDR3 is TGTGCCAGCAGCTTGGTCGACAGGGGCTGGGGCTACACCTTC.

The rearrangement links TRBV19 to TRBJ2-5; D may be TRBD2 (5 bases). The CDR3 is 14 residues long. CDR1 and CDR2 (germline): LNHDA, SQIVND (reference sequence). V lost 5 bases to trimming and J lost 4 bases, with 14 bases between them. Written as DNA, the CDR3 is TGTGCCAGTAGTCCCCGATTTGAGGGAGAGACCCAGTACTTC. Protein sequence: CASSPRFEGETQYF. Full variable domain (remainder filled in from reference TRBV19 and TRBJ2-5): DGGITQSPKYLFRKEGQNVTLSCEQNLNHDAMYWYRQDPGQGLRLIYYSQIVNDFQKGDIAEGYSVSREKKESFPLTVTSAQKNPTAFYLCASSPRFEGETQYFGPGTRLLVL.

Only a few counts were recorded for this clone. This chain joins TRBV5-6 and TRBJ1-2; 8 bases map to TRBD1. This CDR3 has 15 amino acids. V trimming: 4 bases; J trimming: 3 bases; junction bases outside the gene matches: 8. Germline CDR1 is SGHDT and CDR2 is YYEEEE. CDR3 bases: TGTGCCAGCAGCCAACAGGGGGTTCGGTACTATGGCTACACCTTC. Translating gives CASSQQGVRYYGYTF.